This paragraph reports one TCR beta chain. Produced via immunoSEQ multiplex PCR; TCRdb's table is partial and in-frame only. Of about 170,000 clones in the sample, roughly nine tenths were seen once. The sample belongs to a study of cytomegalovirus exposure and HLA in healthy donors. V lost 6 bases to trimming and J lost 6 bases; unmatched junction nucleotides: 11. Germline V lookup: CDR1 MNHEY, CDR2 SMNVEV (reference sequence). The CDR3 spans 16 residues. This chain connects TRBV27 to TRBJ2-3, with 11 bases that match TRBD2. Sequenced material: PBMCs. This clonotype was sampled from a woman aged 25-40 years in good health and CMV-seronegative. CDR3 sequence: CASSRRLAGPPDTQYF. The CDR3 DNA follows: TGTGCCAGCAGCCGCCGACTAGCGGGACCCCCGGATACGCAGTATTTT.